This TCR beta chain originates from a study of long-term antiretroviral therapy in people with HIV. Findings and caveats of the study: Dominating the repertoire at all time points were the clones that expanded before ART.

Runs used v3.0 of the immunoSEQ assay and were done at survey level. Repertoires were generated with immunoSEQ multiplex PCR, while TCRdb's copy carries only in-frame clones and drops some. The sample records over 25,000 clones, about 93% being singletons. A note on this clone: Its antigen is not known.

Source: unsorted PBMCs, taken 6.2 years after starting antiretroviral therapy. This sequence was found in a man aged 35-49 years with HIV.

CDR3 loop: CASKRSGADTEAFF. The CDR3 DNA follows: TGCGCCAGCAAACGCTCAGGGGCGGACACTGAAGCTTTCTTT. V and J are TRBV10-2 and TRBJ1-1; D is possibly TRBD1 (6 bases). The CDR3 extends over 14 amino acids. Trimming cost V 7 bases and J 3 bases, with 15 bases left between them. Germline CDR1 reads WSHSY; CDR2 reads SAAADI.